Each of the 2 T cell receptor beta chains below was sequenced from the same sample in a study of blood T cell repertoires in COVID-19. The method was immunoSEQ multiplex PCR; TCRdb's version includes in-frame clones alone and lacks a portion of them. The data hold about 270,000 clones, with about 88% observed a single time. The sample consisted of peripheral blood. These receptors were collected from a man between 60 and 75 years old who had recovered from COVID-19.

This chain's CDR3 is CASSHSRGGPETQYF. CDR3 nucleotides: TGTGCCAGCAGCCACTCGAGGGGGGGCCCTGAGACCCAGTACTTC. The chain carries TRBV6-6 and TRBJ2-5; possible D gene TRBD2, 7 bases. V dropped 6 bases and J dropped 5 bases, with 19 bases sitting between them. The germline V gene encodes CDR1 MNHNY and CDR2 SVGAGI (reference sequence). The CDR3 totals 15 residues.

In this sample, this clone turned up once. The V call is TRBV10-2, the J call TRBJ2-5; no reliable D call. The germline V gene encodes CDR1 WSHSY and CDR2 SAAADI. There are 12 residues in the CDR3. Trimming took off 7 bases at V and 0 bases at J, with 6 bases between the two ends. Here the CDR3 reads CASTINQETQYF. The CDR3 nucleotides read TGCGCCAGCACAATCAACCAAGAGACCCAGTACTTC.